These 32 T cell receptor beta chains came from one sample sequenced in a study of T cell responses to AZD1222 COVID-19 vaccine. Sequenced by immunoSEQ multiplex PCR; TCRdb stores in-frame clones only, minus some. In the table there are 110,000 to 150,000 clones, around 90% of which are singletons. Sample: peripheral blood, taken on day 0 of AZD1222 vaccination. The receptors were sampled from an adult in good health.

This sequence joins TRBV18 and TRBJ2-7; 10 bases are a match to TRBD2. The CDR3 consists of 14 residues. V shed 3 bases, J shed 5 bases, and the junction held 4 bases outside the gene matches. CDR1 is KGHSH, CDR2 LQKENI, per germline. The chain's CDR3 is CASSPTSGTDEQYF. DNA for the CDR3: TGTGCCAGCTCACCTACTAGCGGGACTGACGAGCAGTACTTC. Based on the CDR3 plus reference TRBV18 and TRBJ2-7, the full variable domain is NAGVMQNPRHLVRRRGQEARLRCSPMKGHSHVYWYRQLPEEGLKFMVYLQKENIIDESGMPKERFSAEFPKEGPSILRIQQVVRGDSAAYFCASSPTSGTDEQYFGPGTRLTVT.

V and J are TRBV18 and TRBJ2-5; D is perhaps TRBD1 (6 bases). CDR3 size: 14 residues. The germline gives CDR1 KGHSH, CDR2 LQKENI. Deletions cut 2 bases from V and 2 bases from J, with 9 bases between. The CDR3 loop is CASSPIDRQETQYF. CDR3 in DNA: TGTGCCAGCTCACCAATAGACAGGCAAGAGACCCAGTACTTC.

The chain carries TRBV5-1 and TRBJ1-1; 9 bases fit TRBD1. V lost 7 bases and J lost 5; bases outside the gene matches: 9. The germline V gene encodes CDR1 SGHRS and CDR2 YFSETQ. This CDR3 contains 14 residues. CDR3: CASGQGTAGTEAFF. In DNA form, the CDR3 reads TGCGCCAGCGGACAGGGGACCGCTGGTACTGAAGCTTTCTTT.

The chain joins TRBV27 to TRBJ2-2; 12 positions match TRBD2. The CDR3 spans 16 residues. CDR1 is MNHEY and CDR2 is SMNVEV in the germline V gene (reference sequence). V lost 7 bases, J lost 3 bases, and 6 bases stayed unmatched. CDR3 DNA sequence: TGTGCCAGCAACCTACTAGCGGGAGGTGACACCGGGGAGCTGTTTTTT. Translating gives CASNLLAGGDTGELFF.

The chain combines TRBV14 with TRBJ1-5; D gene uncertain. The CDR3 has 14 amino acids. Trimming took 2 bases from V and 4 from J, leaving 9 bases between them. Per the germline V gene, CDR1 is SGHDN and CDR2 is FVKESK. The CDR3 loop is CASSQLGFNQPQHF. The CDR3 DNA is TGTGCCAGCAGCCAACTGGGCTTTAATCAGCCCCAGCATTTT.

The genes are TRBV27 and TRBJ2-7; D uncertain. This CDR3 is built from 13 residues. Germline CDR1 is MNHEY and CDR2 is SMNVEV (reference sequence). V gave up 3 bases and J gave up 0 bases, with 6 bases separating them. As DNA, the CDR3 is TGTGCCAGCAGTTTTACAACCTCCTACGAGCAGTACTTC. This gives the protein CASSFTTSYEQYF.

The gene calls are TRBV6-5 and TRBJ2-7; weak D call: TRBD1 (5 bases). In germline, CDR1 is MNHEY, CDR2 SVGAGI. This CDR3 has 14 residues. Trimming took off 6 bases at V and 6 bases at J, with 18 bases between the two ends. As DNA, the CDR3 is TGTGCCAGCAGCCCCCCCAGGGTGTTTGGCGAGCAGTACTTC. Translated: CASSPPRVFGEQYF.

The rearrangement joins TRBV10-3 to TRBJ2-3, with 10 positions matching TRBD2. J gave up 5 bases and V 5 bases, and 13 bases lay outside the gene matches. The germline V gene has CDR1 ENHRY and CDR2 SYGVKD. The CDR3 runs 17 residues. CDR3 DNA sequence: TGTGCCATCAGTCCCGAGTTAATAGCGGGAGGTCGAGATACGCAGTATTTT. This sequence encodes CAISPELIAGGRDTQYF.

This clone was picked up one time. The gene calls are TRBV9 and TRBJ2-5; 7 nucleotides match TRBD1. Germline-derived CDR1 and CDR2 are SGDLS and YYNGEE. After removal of 6 bases from V and 4 bases from J, the junction contained 15 bases not matched to a gene. The CDR3 contains 16 residues. The CDR3 DNA sequence: TGTGCCAGCAATTCAAGGGGGCAGGGCAACATAGAGACCCAGTACTTC. Translated, it gives CASNSRGQGNIETQYF.

In its sample, this clone was seen once. The rearrangement uses TRBV9 and TRBJ1-2, with 9 positions matching TRBD1. CDR3 length: 16 amino acids. Germline CDR1 is SGDLS and CDR2 is YYNGEE. V shed 4 bases, J shed 2 bases, and the junction held 9 bases outside the gene matches. The chain's CDR3 is CASSPRVQGANYGYTF. In nucleotides, the CDR3 is TGTGCCAGCAGCCCTAGGGTACAGGGGGCCAACTATGGCTACACCTTC.

This clone was detected only once. The CDR3 spells CASSTEDYPGNEQFF. The CDR3 nucleotides are TGCGCCAGCAGCACCGAAGACTACCCTGGAAATGAGCAGTTCTTC. J is TRBJ2-1 and V is TRBV5-1, with a possible D match to TRBD2 (5 bases). The CDR3 has 15 residues. Trimming left V 4 bases short and J 7 bases short, with 18 bases between. Germline V gives CDR1 SGHRS, CDR2 YFSETQ. Full variable domain (remainder filled in from reference TRBV5-1 and TRBJ2-1): KAGVTQTPRYLIKTRGQQVTLSCSPISGHRSVSWYQQTPGQGLQFLFEYFSETQRNKGNFPGRFSGRQFSNSRSEMNVSTLELGDSALYLCASSTEDYPGNEQFFGPGTRLTVL.

V and J are TRBV6-2 or TRBV6-3 and TRBJ1-6; D uncertain. V dropped 3 bases and J dropped 10 bases, with 10 bases sitting between them. CDR1 MNHEY and CDR2 SVGEGT come from the germline V gene. CDR3 size: 13 residues. The CDR3 region has the DNA TGTGCCAGCAGTTATCGGGCGGACTCACCCCTCCACTTT. Translated, it gives CASSYRADSPLHF.

V and J are TRBV15 and TRBJ1-2; no reliable D call. V was shortened by 3 bases and J by 8 bases, with 13 bases between the two germline ends. From germline, CDR1 is LNHNV and CDR2 YYDKDF (reference sequence). This CDR3 has 13 residues. The CDR3 protein is CATSRDPLVGYTF. The CDR3 DNA reads TGTGCCACCAGCAGGGACCCGCTGGTGGGCTACACCTTC.

This clone was seen just once. The V call is TRBV27, the J call TRBJ2-7, with D uncertain. Germline loops: CDR1 MNHEY, CDR2 SMNVEV (reference sequence). V was cut by 5 bases and J by 3 bases, with 5 bases left in between. This CDR3 comprises 11 residues. In DNA, the CDR3 is TGTGCCAGCAGTAAGGGCTACGAGCAGTACTTC. It specifies CASSKGYEQYF.

The chain uses TRBV29-1 and TRBJ1-1; no firm D call. With 4 bases removed from V and 7 bases from J, the gap between germline ends came to 13 bases. This CDR3 has 12 amino acids. The germline V gene encodes CDR1 SQVTM and CDR2 ANQGSEA. The CDR3 reads CSVGWSLSEAFF. As DNA, the CDR3 is TGCAGCGTTGGATGGTCTTTAAGTGAAGCTTTCTTT.

The chain is built from TRBV28 and TRBJ2-1; D is undetermined. Trimming cost V 3 bases and J 9 bases, with 3 bases left between them. This CDR3 comprises 10 residues. Germline V CDR1 and CDR2: MDHEN, SYDVKM. CDR3 amino acids: CASSFVEQFF. The CDR3 DNA reads TGTGCCAGCAGTTTTGTTGAGCAGTTCTTC.

J is TRBJ1-2 and V is TRBV6-2 or TRBV6-3; D is perhaps TRBD1 (6 bases). V lost 4 bases, J lost 2 bases, and 11 bases lay in between. Germline CDR1 is MNHEY and CDR2 is SVGEGT. This CDR3 has 14 amino acids. CDR3 DNA sequence: TGTGCCAGCAGTTGGCAGGGGATCAACTATGGCTACACCTTC. Its protein is CASSWQGINYGYTF.

The chain couples TRBV6-5 to TRBJ1-1; D is possibly TRBD1 (5 bases). The CDR3 spans 14 residues. Germline V CDR1 and CDR2: MNHEY, SVGAGI. Trimming pared 7 bases from V and 10 bases from J, leaving 22 bases between. CDR3 bases: TGTGCCAGCATCCGGGGACCGCCGGGGGGGGTAGCTTTCTTT. It codes for CASIRGPPGGVAFF.

The chain couples TRBV18 to TRBJ2-1; 7 nucleotides match TRBD2. Unmatched junction bases numbered 0, after V lost 2 bases and J lost 2 bases. CDR1 KGHSH and CDR2 LQKENI come from the germline V gene. The length of the CDR3 is 14 residues. CDR3 nucleotide sequence: TGTGCCAGCTCACCAGCGGGGGCCTACAATGAGCAGTTCTTC. Its translation is CASSPAGAYNEQFF.

The chain has TRBV18 and TRBJ2-1, with 7 bases aligning to TRBD2. Germline CDR1 reads KGHSH; CDR2 reads LQKENI. With V trimmed by 8 bases and J by 6 bases, 7 bases remained unmatched. The CDR3 has 13 residues. The CDR3 loop reads CASPLGEGNEQFF. The CDR3 region has the DNA TGTGCCAGCCCCTTGGGGGAGGGCAATGAGCAGTTCTTC.

The V call is TRBV11-3, the J call TRBJ1-3; D is undetermined. Trimming removed 5 bases from V and 0 bases from J, with 5 bases in between. The CDR3 spans 13 residues. Germline V gives CDR1 SGHNT, CDR2 YENEEA. The CDR3 loop reads CASSPNSGNTIYF. The CDR3 DNA reads TGTGCCAGCAGCCCTAACTCTGGAAACACCATATATTTT.

This clone has only one observation. The chain employs TRBV7-9 and TRBJ2-7; no clear D gene. CDR3 size: 14 residues. Germline CDR1 and CDR2: SEHNR and FQNEAQ (reference sequence). The V and J ends lost 4 bases and 0 bases respectively, with 10 bases between them. The CDR3 here is CASSSIASSYEQYF. CDR3 nucleotides: TGTGCCAGCAGCTCAATAGCTAGCTCCTACGAGCAGTACTTC.

This rearrangement joins TRBV15 to TRBJ1-2; 8 bases are a match to TRBD1. Germline CDR1 and CDR2: LNHNV and YYDKDF (reference sequence). This CDR3 spans 16 amino acids. The junction had 14 bases not matched to a gene; V was cut back by 7 bases and J by 4 bases. The CDR3 loop reads CATTRDRRNPGYGYTF. The CDR3 nucleotides are TGTGCCACCACGCGGGACAGGCGGAACCCGGGCTATGGCTACACCTTC.

The chain employs TRBV12-3 or TRBV12-4 and TRBJ1-6; D is undetermined. This CDR3 is built from 12 residues. V dropped 4 bases and J dropped 6 bases, with 4 bases sitting between them. CDR3 amino acids: CASSYGNSPLHF. Written as DNA, the CDR3 is TGTGCCAGCAGTTATGGTAATTCACCCCTCCACTTT.

The J gene is TRBJ2-3, the V gene TRBV30; TRBD2 matches 12 bases. J gave up 7 bases and V 0 bases, and 11 bases lay outside the gene matches. This CDR3 is built from 17 residues. Germline-derived CDR1 and CDR2 are GTSNPN and SVGIG (reference sequence). The CDR3 sequence: CAWSVGGLAGIVYTQYF. In DNA form, the CDR3 reads TGTGCCTGGAGTGTAGGTGGACTAGCGGGAATTGTGTATACGCAGTATTTT.

This clone was seen a single time. The rearrangement joins TRBV30 to TRBJ2-3; tentative D call: TRBD2 (6 bases). V was cut by 0 bases and J by 4 bases, with 14 bases left in between. CDR3 length equals 15 residues. CDR1 is GTSNPN and CDR2 is SVGIG in the germline V gene (reference sequence). CDR3 bases: TGTGCCTGGAGTGTACTTGTGGGAGGCCCAGATACGCAGTATTTT. It codes for CAWSVLVGGPDTQYF. Combining the CDR3 with reference TRBV30 and TRBJ2-3 gives the whole variable domain SQTIHQWPATLVQPVGSPLSLECTVEGTSNPNLYWYRQAAGRGLQLLFYSVGIGQISSEVPQNLSASRPQDRQFILSSKKLLLSDSGFYLCAWSVLVGGPDTQYFGPGTRLTVL.

The chain is built from TRBV5-1 and TRBJ1-1; TRBD1 aligns across 9 bases. The CDR3 has 15 amino acids. The ends lost 3 bases at V and 7 bases at J; junction bases unmatched: 10. The germline V gene has CDR1 SGHRS and CDR2 YFSETQ. DNA for the CDR3: TGCGCCAGCAGCTCCTGGGACAGGGCGAATGTTGAAGCTTTCTTT. Its protein is CASSSWDRANVEAFF.

The V call is TRBV6-5, the J call TRBJ1-2; a weak D match, TRBD1 (5 bases). CDR3 length: 13 amino acids. Germline CDR1 and CDR2: MNHEY and SVGAGI. Trimming removed 2 bases at V and 7 bases at J, with 11 bases between. In nucleotides, the CDR3 is TGTGCCAGCAGTTACGTCAGGGATCGTGGCTACACCTTC. It yields the protein CASSYVRDRGYTF.

This chain connects TRBV7-2 to TRBJ2-1; 11 positions agree with TRBD2. The length of the CDR3 is 16 residues. Germline-derived CDR1 and CDR2 are SGHTA and FQGNSA. Trimming took 2 bases from V and 3 from J; bases not matched to a gene: 3. CDR3 region: CASSLLLAGDYNEQFF. The CDR3 DNA reads as TGTGCCAGCAGCTTACTACTAGCGGGGGACTACAATGAGCAGTTCTTC.

The chain joins TRBV6-5 to TRBJ2-7; 7 nucleotides agree with TRBD2. The CDR3 sequence is 14 residues long. The germline V gene encodes CDR1 MNHEY and CDR2 SVGAGI. J was trimmed by 3 bases and V by 2 bases; bases with no gene match: 4. Here the CDR3 DNA reads TGTGCCAGCAGTTACCAGCGGGGCAACTACGAGCAGTACTTC. Translated: CASSYQRGNYEQYF.

This clone was picked up one time. The gene calls are TRBV28 and TRBJ2-2; 7 bases are a match to TRBD1. This CDR3 contains 16 residues. V lost 5 bases to trimming and J lost 4 bases; unmatched junction nucleotides: 10. Germline values: CDR1 MDHEN, CDR2 SYDVKM. CDR3 nucleotides: TGTGCCAGCAGTCCTTGGGACAGAGGGACCACCGGGGAGCTGTTTTTT. Translated: CASSPWDRGTTGELFF.

The V gene is TRBV28, the J gene TRBJ2-7; D is possibly TRBD1 (6 bases). V dropped 4 bases and J dropped 3 bases, with 16 bases sitting between them. Germline V lookup: CDR1 MDHEN, CDR2 SYDVKM. This CDR3 region has 15 residues. In DNA form, the CDR3 reads TGTGCCAGCAGTTCCCCGAGGGGGTTGGGCTACGAGCAGTACTTC. This encodes CASSSPRGLGYEQYF.